This TCR beta chain was retrieved from a study of CD8 T cells in Susac syndrome. Random hexamers served to reverse transcribe about 0.5 to 1 ug RNA. By means of immunoSEQ multiplex PCR, TCR beta CDR3 spanning 54 Vbeta and 13 Jbeta underwent amplification. TCRdb passed the immunoSEQ multiplex PCR reads through MiXCR, listing each CDR3 protein once. The data show around 140,000 distinct CDR3 sequences, 65% to 90% seen once. With regard to this clonotype: Its antigen is still unknown. One junction end does not reproduce the germline sequence, and a read error may be involved.

CD8+ and CD4+ T cells circulating in blood were sequenced for TCR beta. TEMRA cells were FACS-enriched and CD8+ and CD4+ T cells negatively isolated. Whole-study results and caveats: It was acknowledged in the study that its TCR sequencing and HLA analysis involved a relatively small number of individuals.

This sequence originates from a human donor with multiple sclerosis. The sample comprised CD8+ T cells from PBMCs.

This CDR3 reads CASTGVSNIGELFF. CDR3 bases: TGTGCCAGCACAGGGGTTTCGAACATCGGGGAGCTGTTTTTT. The chain has TRBV2 and TRBJ2-2, with D perhaps matching TRBD1 (6 bases). Germline-derived CDR1 and CDR2 are SNHLY and FYNNEI. CDR3 length equals 14 residues.